The present T cell receptor beta chain was sequenced within a study of blood T cell repertoires in COVID-19. Study background: The United States, Italy and Spain supplied acute and convalescent COVID-19 samples. PBMCs, B-cell-depleted T cells, or T cells were the source of the cDNA or gDNA that made up the material.

V was cut by 1 base and J by 4 bases, with 14 bases left in between. Germline V lookup: CDR1 SGHDN, CDR2 FVKESK. There are 16 residues in the CDR3. Under the authors' procedure: Scientists estimated how many nucleated cells there were by amplifying reference gene primers. Some clones are missing from TCRdb's copy, which holds only in-frame ones; the method was immunoSEQ multiplex PCR. V and J calls and clone size are as listed in that table; D and trimming were resolved from the DNA. The sample consists of under 90,000 clones, roughly 80% of them appearing once. The clonotype originates from a man older than 75 with acute or convalescent COVID-19. Sequenced sample: peripheral blood. The rearrangement links TRBV14 to TRBJ2-1; tentative D call: TRBD2 (6 bases). CDR3 bases: TGTGCCAGCAGCCAAGTTAGGAGGGCGCTATACAATGAGCAGTTCTTC. This gives the protein CASSQVRRALYNEQFF.